This entry lists 8 T cell receptor beta chains sequenced from one sample in a study of blood T cell repertoires in COVID-19. Sequencing used immunoSEQ multiplex PCR; TCRdb keeps in-frame clones, though not all of them. The sample lists some 120,000 clones; almost 70% were seen once. The sequenced sample consisted of peripheral blood. These receptors originate from a woman between 65 and 79 years old with acute or convalescent COVID-19.

The rearrangement joins TRBV20-1 to TRBJ2-5, with D perhaps matching TRBD2 (6 bases). This CDR3 is built from 11 residues. Germline CDR1 reads DFQATT; CDR2 reads SNEGSKA (reference sequence). CDR3 region: CAGGGPETQYF. CDR3 in DNA: TGCGCCGGGGGTGGCCCTGAGACCCAGTACTTC.

The J gene is TRBJ1-6, the V gene TRBV6-1, with TRBD1 matching over 8 bases. The CDR3 contains 13 residues. Trimming cost V 2 bases and J 10 bases; bases outside gene matches: 1. CDR1 and CDR2 (germline): MNHNS, SASEGT. The CDR3 sequence: CASSEQGASPLHF. The CDR3 coding sequence is TGTGCCAGCAGTGAACAGGGGGCGTCACCCCTCCACTTT.

The J gene is TRBJ1-2, the V gene TRBV30; the D gene is possibly TRBD1 (6 bases). Trimming pared 5 bases from V and 2 bases from J, leaving 15 bases between. The germline gives CDR1 GTSNPN, CDR2 SVGIG (reference sequence). The length of the CDR3 is 14 residues. CDR3 residues: CAWFHQGLNYGYTF. The CDR3 DNA follows: TGTGCCTGGTTTCACCAGGGGTTGAACTATGGCTACACCTTC.

The chain combines TRBV11-2 with TRBJ1-6, with D perhaps TRBD1 (5 bases). The germline V gene encodes CDR1 SGHAT and CDR2 FQNNGV. CDR3 length: 14 amino acids. Trimming pared 1 base from V and 7 bases from J, leaving 8 bases between. The CDR3 sequence: CASSLGGENSPLHF. CDR3 DNA: TGTGCCAGCAGCTTAGGGGGGGAGAATTCACCCCTCCACTTT.

This clone was seen a few times. V and J are TRBV5-1 and TRBJ1-2, with D tentatively TRBD1 (6 bases). V lost 5 bases and J 8 bases, leaving 19 bases between the germline ends. CDR1 and CDR2 (germline): SGHRS, YFSETQ. This CDR3 is built from 14 residues. CDR3 in amino acids: CASRQRDTNWGYTF. CDR3 sequence (DNA): TGCGCCAGCAGACAGCGGGACACTAATTGGGGCTACACCTTC.

This clone was detected ten times or more. The chain links TRBV19 to TRBJ1-1; D is undetermined. Trimming left V 7 bases short and J 4 bases short, with 16 bases between. Per the germline V gene, CDR1 is LNHDA and CDR2 is SQIVND (reference sequence). This CDR3 is 14 amino acids long. CDR3 sequence (DNA): TGTGCCAGTACCTCGGCAGGTGACGGCACTGAAGCTTTCTTT. Translation gives CASTSAGDGTEAFF. Drawing the rest from reference TRBV19 and TRBJ1-1, the complete variable domain is DGGITQSPKYLFRKEGQNVTLSCEQNLNHDAMYWYRQDPGQGLRLIYYSQIVNDFQKGDIAEGYSVSREKKESFPLTVTSAQKNPTAFYLCASTSAGDGTEAFFGQGTRLTVV.

CDR3 coding DNA: TGTGCCAGCAGTGAAACTAGTTCACCCCTCCACTTT. Translation gives CASSETSSPLHF. The chain uses TRBV25-1 and TRBJ1-6; no firm D call. With 2 bases removed from V and 9 bases from J, the gap between germline ends came to 5 bases. The CDR3 is 12 residues long. The germline V gene has CDR1 MGHDK and CDR2 SYGVNS.

Only a few counts were recorded for this clone. The V gene is TRBV6-2 or TRBV6-3, the J gene TRBJ2-2; 8 bases line up with TRBD1. Germline CDR1 is MNHEY and CDR2 is SVGEGT. The CDR3 has 19 residues. J gave up 4 bases and V 0 bases, and 13 bases lay outside the gene matches. This chain's CDR3 is CASSYSADRGRDITGELFF. CDR3 DNA: TGTGCCAGCAGTTACTCAGCTGACAGGGGCCGAGATATCACCGGGGAGCTGTTTTTT.